Here is one TCR beta chain with its context. What it binds is unknown. An end of the junction differs from the germline gene, which may be a read error. The same CDR3 is also encoded by other DNA sequences in this sample. 60 Vbeta and 13 Jbeta primers were used in PCR. The assay was immunoSEQ multiplex PCR, and TCRdb's table has in-frame clones only and misses some. The table lists under 60,000 clones, approximately 82% of them singletons. The entry originates in a study of cytomegalovirus exposure and HLA in healthy donors. Study-wide findings and caveats: Reports showed the classifier diagnosing cytomegalovirus status with high specificity and sensitivity. Within an earlier analysis, most TCR beta V segments proved productive either about 87% or about 30% of the time. A later analysis linked a missense DCLRE1C variant to TCR beta V- and J-gene trimming. Apart from CMV serostatus, no immune exposure information was available.

This CDR3 is 14 amino acids long. Germline V gives CDR1 SGHRS, CDR2 YFSETQ. V is TRBV5-1 and J is TRBJ1-6, with D tentatively TRBD1 (5 bases). The TCR was taken from a man aged 50 to 59 in good health and CMV-seronegative. The sample was PBMCs. The CDR3 reads CASSHGEGNSPLHF. CDR3 sequence (DNA): TGCGCCAGCAGCCACGGGGAGGGGAATTCACCCCTTCACTTT.